The rows below give T cell receptor beta chains drawn from one sample of a study of radiation and T cells in renal cell carcinoma. TCRdb's table, derived via immunoSEQ multiplex PCR, lists solely in-frame clones and lacks some. The sample has about 120,000 clones, about 81% seen once. The input for sequencing was blood, taken from a patient whose treatment included radiotherapy and nephrectomy. These receptors came from a man aged 50-60 years with renal cell carcinoma. CDR3s include the opening cysteine and the closing phenylalanine or tryptophan. D genes are given only for firm matches. Not every row has a clone size; where given, it reads once, few, many or a size class.

CDR3: CASSQEGQGKNQPQHF
DNA: TGCGCCAGCAGCCAAGAAGGACAGGGCAAAAATCAGCCCCAGCATTTT
J: TRBJ1-5
V: TRBV4-1
D: TRBD1
size: once

CDR3: CASSLGTSSYTDTQYF
DNA: TGTGCCAGCAGCTTAGGGACTAGCTCCTACACAGATACGCAGTATTTT
J: TRBJ2-3
V: TRBV13
D: TRBD2
size: NA

CDR3: CASSPPEQGRIYNEQFF
DNA: TGTGCCAGCAGTCCCCCGGAGCAGGGTCGGATCTACAATGAGCAGTTCTTC
J: TRBJ2-1
V: TRBV28
D: NA
size: NA

CDR3: CASTRTSGRGQETQYF
DNA: TGTGCCAGCACCCGGACTAGCGGGAGAGGGCAAGAGACCCAGTACTTC
J: TRBJ2-5
V: TRBV5-4
D: TRBD2
size: NA

CDR3: CASSYTGLGYNEQFF
DNA: TGTGCCAGCAGTTACACGGGACTAGGGTACAATGAGCAGTTCTTC
J: TRBJ2-1
V: TRBV6-5
D: TRBD2
size: NA

CDR3: CASRATGANQPQHF
DNA: TGCGCCAGCAGGGCGACAGGGGCCAATCAGCCCCAGCATTTT
J: TRBJ1-5
V: TRBV4-1
D: TRBD1
size: NA

CDR3: CASSRHRSGRTNTGELFF
DNA: TGTGCCAGCAGTAGGCATCGTAGCGGGAGGACTAACACCGGGGAGCTGTTTTTT
J: TRBJ2-2
V: TRBV4-2
D: TRBD2
size: NA

CDR3: CASSRGQRGETQYF
DNA: TGTGCCAGCAGTCGAGGACAGAGAGGCGAGACCCAGTACTTC
J: TRBJ2-5
V: TRBV2
D: NA
size: NA

CDR3: CATSRGTARVEQYF
DNA: TGTGCCACCAGCAGAGGGACAGCTAGGGTCGAGCAGTACTTC
J: TRBJ2-7
V: TRBV15
D: NA
size: NA

CDR3: CASSFGRDLSYNEQFF
DNA: TGCGCCAGCAGCTTCGGTCGGGACCTTTCCTACAATGAGCAGTTCTTC
J: TRBJ2-1
V: TRBV5-1
D: NA
size: once

CDR3: CASSLAPGPETQYF
DNA: TGTGCCAGCAGCTTGGCCCCAGGGCCAGAGACCCAGTACTTC
J: TRBJ2-5
V: TRBV5-4
D: NA
size: NA

CDR3: CASSLEGFSYEQYF
DNA: TGCGCCAGCAGCTTGGAAGGGTTTTCCTACGAGCAGTACTTC
J: TRBJ2-7
V: TRBV5-1
D: NA
size: NA

CDR3: CSARVFTEAFF
DNA: TGCAGTGCTAGAGTTTTTACTGAAGCTTTCTTT
J: TRBJ1-1
V: TRBV20-1
D: NA
size: NA

CDR3: CASKLPGRWDIQYF
DNA: TGTGCCAGCAAACTACCGGGGCGTTGGGACATTCAGTACTTC
J: TRBJ2-4
V: TRBV6-6
D: NA
size: once

CDR3: CASSAQMNTEAFF
DNA: TGTGCCAGCAGCGCCCAAATGAACACTGAAGCTTTCTTT
J: TRBJ1-1
V: TRBV7-6
D: NA
size: NA

CDR3: CASSLNHGGGQPQHF
DNA: TGTGCCAGCAGTTTAAATCACGGCGGGGGACAGCCCCAGCATTTT
J: TRBJ1-5
V: TRBV27
D: NA
size: NA

CDR3: CASSLAVEGELFF
DNA: TGTGCCAGCAGCTTAGCTGTAGAAGGGGAGCTGTTTTTT
J: TRBJ2-2
V: TRBV11-1
D: NA
size: NA

CDR3: CASSEAGTRTSGRYYEQFF
DNA: TGTGCCAGCAGTGAAGCGGGTACGCGGACTAGCGGGAGGTACTATGAGCAGTTCTTC
J: TRBJ2-1
V: TRBV2
D: TRBD2
size: once

CDR3: CASSNPNGETQYF
DNA: TGTGCCAGCAGCAACCCCAATGGGGAGACCCAGTACTTC
J: TRBJ2-5
V: TRBV6-6
D: NA
size: few

CDR3: CASSVTSGESYEQYF
DNA: TGTGCCAGCAGCGTGACTAGCGGGGAATCCTACGAGCAGTACTTC
J: TRBJ2-7
V: TRBV7-2
D: TRBD2
size: NA

CDR3: CASSRSTRGYPNYGYTF
DNA: TGTGCCAGCAGCCGTTCGACCCGGGGCTACCCTAACTATGGCTACACCTTC
J: TRBJ1-2
V: TRBV5-6
D: NA
size: NA

CDR3: CASSLNVAGGPVAKNIQYF
DNA: TGTGCCAGCAGCCTAAATGTCGCGGGAGGGCCTGTAGCCAAAAACATTCAGTACTTC
J: TRBJ2-4
V: TRBV4-2
D: TRBD2
size: NA

CDR3: CASSAGAGATLGETQYF
DNA: TGTGCCAGTAGCGCCGGGGCTGGGGCAACCCTCGGAGAGACCCAGTACTTC
J: TRBJ2-5
V: TRBV19
D: NA
size: NA

CDR3: CASSPTANTGELFF
DNA: TGCGCCAGCAGCCCGACAGCGAACACCGGGGAGCTGTTTTTT
J: TRBJ2-2
V: TRBV5-1
D: NA
size: NA

CDR3: CASSLDNEQFF
DNA: TGTGCCAGCAGCTTAGATAATGAGCAGTTCTTC
J: TRBJ2-1
V: TRBV7-3
D: NA
size: NA

CDR3: CASGSTSGANVLTF
DNA: TGTGCCAGCGGGTCGACCTCTGGGGCCAACGTCCTGACTTTC
J: TRBJ2-6
V: TRBV6-1
D: NA
size: NA

CDR3: CAISAASGGYEQYF
DNA: TGTGCCATCAGTGCGGCTAGCGGGGGCTACGAGCAGTACTTC
J: TRBJ2-7
V: TRBV10-3
D: TRBD2
size: NA

CDR3: CASSPHADTQYF
DNA: TGTGCCAGCAGCCCGCATGCAGATACGCAGTATTTT
J: TRBJ2-3
V: TRBV9
D: NA
size: NA

CDR3: CASSATGELFF
DNA: TGTGCCAGCAGCGCAACCGGGGAGCTGTTTTTT
J: TRBJ2-2
V: TRBV9
D: NA
size: NA